These T cell receptor beta chains were read from a single sample in a study of lymphopenia after photon versus proton radiotherapy. Assay: immunoSEQ multiplex PCR; the TCRdb copy retains only in-frame clones and omits some. This sample carries some 30,000 clones, roughly nine tenths of them seen once, and the ten largest clones take about 6.3%. Here the sequenced sample was peripheral blood, taken from a patient treated with proton-based radiotherapy. These receptors originate from a woman between 65 and 79 years old with pancreatic cancer. Some clones in this sample may be carry-over from other donors' samples. CDR3s include the opening cysteine and the closing phenylalanine or tryptophan. The D gene is left open where the match is weak.

CAWIRVMMNTEAFF | TRBJ1-1 | TRBV30 | NA
CASSGTSGRAVAETQYF | TRBJ2-5 | TRBV11-2 | TRBD2
CASSLEGGGEKLFF | TRBJ1-4 | TRBV28 | NA
CASSLDAGAGADTQYF | TRBJ2-3 | TRBV5-4 | NA
CASSLGSNYGYTF | TRBJ1-2 | TRBV28 | NA
CSVLLGQGSYEQYF | TRBJ2-7 | TRBV29-1 | TRBD1
CASSGQGRVNTEAFF | TRBJ1-1 | TRBV5-4 | TRBD1
CASSLIAGGVRYF | TRBJ2-7 | TRBV11-2 | TRBD2
CASSPQLAKINTGELFF | TRBJ2-2 | TRBV28 | TRBD2
CASSQEFPGVNYGYTF | TRBJ1-2 | TRBV4-2 | NA
CSVEDRRRKKPNTEAFF | TRBJ1-1 | TRBV29-1 | NA
CSVEDFRVEGRDDSYNSPLHF | TRBJ1-6 | TRBV29-1 | NA
CSVEMDRGGQYF | TRBJ2-7 | TRBV29-1 | TRBD1
CASSWAGLADTDTQYF | TRBJ2-3 | TRBV5-6 | TRBD2
CASSYLEGGRPGELFF | TRBJ2-2 | TRBV6-6 | TRBD2
CASRDRGSTNEKLFF | TRBJ1-4 | TRBV7-6 | TRBD1
CATSSRGQFFSYEQYF | TRBJ2-7 | TRBV15 | TRBD1
CASSPGRVGHTEAFF | TRBJ1-1 | TRBV18 | NA
CASVMSGTTDTQYF | TRBJ2-3 | TRBV27 | NA
CASSDRGRGAEQFF | TRBJ2-1 | TRBV7-8 | TRBD2
CASMRGLQETQYF | TRBJ2-5 | TRBV6-1 | NA
CASSKERNSNYGYTF | TRBJ1-2 | TRBV7-6 | NA
CASSPGTIKETQYF | TRBJ2-5 | TRBV28 | NA
CASRGGGGNSTCSGNTIYF | TRBJ1-3 | TRBV23-1 | NA
CASRDRTGSHNEQFF | TRBJ2-1 | TRBV6-1 | TRBD1
CATKSRSNQPQHF | TRBJ1-5 | TRBV27 | NA
CASSDSGVGYNEQFF | TRBJ2-1 | TRBV6-4 | NA
CASSLGLENTIYF | TRBJ1-3 | TRBV7-2 | NA
CASSILWGGPDTEAFF | TRBJ1-1 | TRBV19 | NA
CAWSGGGHQPQHF | TRBJ1-5 | TRBV30 | NA
CASSPMTGPYNEQFF | TRBJ2-1 | TRBV11-2 | NA
CAISESAGFGNTIYF | TRBJ1-3 | TRBV10-3 | NA
CASSSRQGPNQPQHF | TRBJ1-5 | TRBV19 | TRBD1
CASSFPGSPDTQYF | TRBJ2-3 | TRBV5-4 | NA
CASSRTSGFQETQYF | TRBJ2-5 | TRBV6-4 | TRBD2
CASSDDRKETQYF | TRBJ2-5 | TRBV10-1 | NA
CASSLQDGPYEQYF | TRBJ2-7 | TRBV7-2 | NA
CASSFGGSSYEQYF | TRBJ2-7 | TRBV28 | TRBD2
CASSLESTPTDTQYF | TRBJ2-3 | TRBV7-9 | NA
CASRSHRQGERQPQHF | TRBJ1-5 | TRBV28 | TRBD1
CSAGSGTVSYEQYF | TRBJ2-7 | TRBV29-1 | TRBD1
CATFPREESNEQFF | TRBJ2-1 | TRBV19 | TRBD2
CASSRPETPYGYTF | TRBJ1-2 | TRBV5-8 | NA
CASSPGQGEETQYF | TRBJ2-5 | TRBV18 | TRBD1
CASSLVRMTDEAFF | TRBJ1-1 | TRBV7-6 | NA
CASSASTGVYEQYF | TRBJ2-7 | TRBV5-1 | TRBD1
CASSPPGQAHNEQFF | TRBJ2-1 | TRBV28 | TRBD1
CASSYSDREETQYF | TRBJ2-5 | TRBV6-5 | TRBD1
CSAAQAIEAFF | TRBJ1-1 | TRBV20-1 | NA
CASSHSGRPVQETQYF | TRBJ2-5 | TRBV5-1 | TRBD2
CASSPRLGGYTEAFF | TRBJ1-1 | TRBV11-2 | NA
CASSLQIQLGKDNEQFF | TRBJ2-1 | TRBV5-4 | NA
CASRQGNEQFF | TRBJ2-1 | TRBV9 | TRBD1
CASSFTGGALEQYF | TRBJ2-7 | TRBV7-9 | TRBD1
CASSSNRGETQYF | TRBJ2-5 | TRBV6-5 | TRBD1